This TCR beta chain was identified in a study of T cells after yellow fever vaccination (dated by TCRdb to the late 2010s). In terms of the full investigation: Libraries from fractions with low cell numbers were prepared with the SMART-Seq v4 Ultra Low Input RNA kit. To track T-cell clones before and after primary and booster YFV17D yellow fever vaccination, bulk TCR alpha and beta repertoires were sequenced longitudinally. The cohort comprised two healthy male donors, one aged 18 to 30 and one aged 30 to 39 years. Bulk PBMC replicates and cell subsets were isolated from blood drawn at multiple timepoints before and after both primary and secondary immunization.

TCR cDNA was synthesized by 5'RACE template switching, which introduced a universal primer site and unique molecular identifiers. Priming for cDNA synthesis came from both the TCR alpha and TCR beta constant segments. Library amplification used two PCR steps, and the second PCR step added sample barcodes and sequencing adapters. Sequencing of libraries was done on Illumina HiSeq 2500 (2x100 bp) or NovaSeq (2x150 bp). From the authors' description of their analysis: Reads were demultiplexed and collapsed into UMI consensus sequences with MIGEC, and V(D)J alignment was performed with MiXCR. Using edgeR on replicate PBMC samples, clonotypes were called vaccine-responding if FDR was below 0.01 and the log2 fold change was above 5 up to day 15. CD4 or CD8 identity was assigned to each bulk clonotype according to whether the clonotype was present at higher abundance in the sequenced CD4 repertoire or the sequenced CD8 repertoire. The public reads were reprocessed in TCRdb via fastp at Q25 and MiXCR, keeping in-frame beta chains. A single entry per CDR3 protein holds the most common genes and DNA from its merged rows. In this record, the V and J calls reflect TCRdb's handling and not the investigators' own analysis. The sample has roughly 310,000 distinct CDR3 sequences on record, 8% to 10% of them singletons. Together, the top ten hold roughly 18% of the sample.

Per the publication, the treatment or condition label means: live attenuated yellow fever vaccine strain. At every blood-draw timepoint, two biological replicates of bulk PBMCs were collected. PBMCs were isolated from peripheral blood using a standard Ficoll-Paque protocol. TriZol was used to extract RNA from bulk PBMCs, CD4 and CD8 fractions, and dextramer-positive and dextramer-negative fractions. The cysteine opens and the phenylalanine closes a CDR3 of 16 amino acids. The kept DNA is CDR3 alone, 48 bases in frame from the first base. Only a few counts were recorded for this clonotype. Its antigen specificity is not known. No base quality information exists; no much larger clone differs at one position. Study-level results and caveats: Because only a couple of donors were included in the study, the extent to which the findings can be generalized is limited. Most clones expanded after primary vaccination were re-detected after the booster (around 96% of CD4 and 88% of CD8), suggesting broad memory maintenance. Computational filtering was required because FACS-sorted repertoires could contain abundant contaminating clonotypes from the bulk population. The secondary T-cell response was found to be weaker but faster than the primary response, with a peak reached on day 5 rather than on day 15. A small share of clonotypes occurred in both CD4 and CD8 compartments, likely arising from convergent recombination.

The chain links TRBV21-1 with TRBJ1-5; the table's D call of TRBD1 was not tested on the DNA. TRBV21-1 is deemed a pseudogene. The sample was PBMCs, taken on the day of the first yellow fever vaccination. The sequence was obtained from a man between 18 and 35 years old who received the YFV17D yellow fever vaccine. This receptor carries the CDR3 CASSTPGQGARQPQHF. The DNA reads as follows: TGTGCCAGCAGCACTCCTGGACAGGGGGCGCGTCAGCCCCAGCATTTT.